Presented here are 9 T cell receptor beta chains from one specimen sequenced in a study of blood T cells in healthy people across ages. Using a J-beta primer mix together with a sample-barcoded 5' primer, a second PCR was run for roughly 7 to 12 cycles. TCRdb re-derived calls from the 5' RACE reads in MiXCR, one entry per CDR3 protein. The table has over 1,200,000 distinct CDR3 sequences, approximately 59% seen once; the top ten hold over 5%. Sequenced material: blood. The receptor set was obtained from a young man in good health.

This rearrangement joins TRBV6-5 to TRBJ2-5; a possible D gene is TRBD2 (5 bases). The CDR3 has 12 residues. V lost 10 bases, J lost 4 bases, and 13 bases lay in between. Germline V gene sequence: CDR1 MNHEY, CDR2 SVGAGI. CDR3 coding DNA: TGTGCCACACAGACTAACTCAGAGACCCAGTACTTC. The encoded protein is CATQTNSETQYF.

The V and J genes are TRBV7-6 and TRBJ2-1, with TRBD1 matching over 9 bases. Germline CDR1 is SGHVS and CDR2 is FNYEAQ. This CDR3 has 18 residues. V lost 3 bases to trimming and J lost 4 bases; unmatched junction nucleotides: 13. The CDR3 nucleotides read TGTGCCAGCAGCTTTACCTCGGGACAGGGAATCCTATACAATGAGCAGTTCTTC. It codes for CASSFTSGQGILYNEQFF.

This clonotype was counted only a few times. The chain employs TRBV7-2 and TRBJ2-1; 12 bases align to TRBD2. The V segment lost 5 bases and the J segment 10 bases; nucleotides outside the gene matches: 6. The CDR3 runs to 14 residues. Germline V gene sequence: CDR1 SGHTA, CDR2 FQGNSA. The CDR3, as DNA: TGTGCCAGCAGCCTGATAGGGACTAGCGGGGAGCAGTTCTTC. This gives the protein CASSLIGTSGEQFF.

Turning to this clonotype: The junction departs from germline at one end; a sequencing error may be responsible. This chain connects TRBV29-1 to TRBJ1-2; weak D call: TRBD1 (6 bases). The CDR3 totals 14 residues. Looked up from germline, CDR1 is SQVTM and CDR2 is ANQGSEA. CDR3 in DNA: TGCTGCGTTGAGGGGGGCCCTCTTAACTATGGCTACACCTTC. It specifies CCVEGGPLNYGYTF.

The genes are TRBV7-9 and TRBJ2-7; 9 nucleotides agree with TRBD1. Germline CDR1 and CDR2: SEHNR and FQNEAQ (reference sequence). Trimming took 2 bases from V and 1 from J; bases not matched to a gene: 6. The CDR3 has 16 residues. This CDR3 is CASSLILGTGSYEQYF. CDR3 nucleotides: TGTGCCAGCAGCTTAATTTTGGGGACAGGGTCCTACGAGCAGTACTTC.

This clonotype has more than one count but fewer than ten. The chain has TRBV5-1 and TRBJ2-7; 9 positions match TRBD1. The J call may not be correct, given that the DNA end is closer to TRBJ2-5. The CDR3 consists of 16 residues. Germline CDR1 reads SGHRS; CDR2 reads YFSETQ. The DNA for the CDR3 is TGCGCCAGCAGACAAACCCCGGGACAGGGTCGAGTGACCCAGTACTTC. Residues: CASRQTPGQGRVTQYF.

Only a few counts were recorded for this clonotype. The chain uses TRBV28 and TRBJ2-7; TRBD1 might be the D (5 bases). Trimming stripped 7 bases from V and 2 bases from J, with 18 bases between. Germline V gene data show CDR1 as MDHEN and CDR2 as SYDVKM. The CDR3 contains 15 residues. The CDR3 DNA is TGTGCCAGCATCGACAGCCCATTAGGTACCTACGAGCAGTACTTC. Amino acids: CASIDSPLGTYEQYF.

The rearrangement uses TRBV18 and TRBJ2-3; D tentatively reads TRBD1 or TRBD2 (5 bases each). The CDR3 spans 15 residues. CDR1 and CDR2 from the germline V gene are KGHSH and LQKENI. The V end lost 0 bases, the J end lost 6 bases, and 13 bases lay between the germline ends. CDR3 residues: CASSPPRGERDTQYF. CDR3 DNA sequence: TGTGCCAGCTCACCACCCCGGGGCGAGAGGGATACGCAGTATTTT.

V gene TRBV27 combines with J gene TRBJ2-5; D gene uncertain. The V end lost 6 bases, the J end lost 0 bases, and 20 bases lay between the germline ends. This CDR3 contains 17 residues. CDR1 and CDR2 (germline): MNHEY, SMNVEV (reference sequence). The CDR3 sequence: CASSPSPRAAYQETQYF. As DNA, the CDR3 is TGTGCCAGCAGCCCATCGCCCCGGGCCGCGTACCAAGAGACCCAGTACTTC.